This T cell receptor (beta chain) was identified during a study of cytomegalovirus exposure and HLA in healthy donors. Study-wide results and limits: CMV antigen specificity of a few CMV-associated chains was confirmed in vitro. For most subjects, TCR beta sequences were reported to predict HLA-A and HLA-B alleles with accuracy. Apparent HLA restriction characterized most CMV-associated TCR beta chains in a later analysis.

Note on this clone: The antigen is not known.

Germline lookup yields CDR1 SEHNR and CDR2 FQNEAQ (reference sequence). CDR3 size: 17 residues. V was clipped by 5 bases and J by 3 bases; unmatched bases: 12. PCR employed 60 Vbeta and 13 Jbeta primers. Only in-frame clones appear in the TCRdb table, and some are missing; sequencing was by immunoSEQ multiplex PCR. The data contain roughly 93,000 clones, roughly 80% of them singletons. The J gene is TRBJ1-4, the V gene TRBV7-9, with 7 nucleotides matching TRBD1. Sequenced material: PBMCs. This TCR derives from a man aged 35 to 55 in good health and CMV-seronegative. The CDR3, as DNA: TGTGCCAGCAGCCCCTCATCGACAGGGCCGGCTAATGAAAAACTGTTTTTT. Its protein is CASSPSSTGPANEKLFF.